This TCR beta chain was captured by sequencing in a study of spatial heterogeneity in lung cancer. Study-level results: Compared with follow-up, resection was when ubiquitous expanded tumor TCRs appeared in blood more.

All TCR cDNA molecules were individually tagged with a unique molecular identifier. TCRdb re-derived calls from the 5' RACE reads in MiXCR, one entry per CDR3 protein. The sample has 11,000 to 15,000 distinct CDR3 sequences; over 9% are singletons. V was clipped by 5 bases and J by 0 bases, with 14 bases between them. Germline CDR1 is ENHRY and CDR2 is SYGVKD. The CDR3 is made up of 15 amino acids. Time point in this sample: sample taken at primary tumor resection. The study sequenced unsorted whole RNA from tumor, nontumor lung or frozen PBMC. The 70 or so donors had untreated early-stage non-small cell lung cancer. To note about this clonotype: Its specificity is unknown.

The source is a male donor with early-stage non-small cell lung cancer. Sequences were derived from PBMCs, sampled at surgery. The gene calls are TRBV10-3 and TRBJ2-7; maybe TRBD2 (7 bases). CDR3 DNA sequence: TGTGCCATCAGTCAACACGGGGGGCTCTCCTACGAGCAGTACTTC. It is translated as CAISQHGGLSYEQYF.